The 3 T cell receptor beta chains in this list originate from one sample, sequenced in a study of T cell repertoires in cytomegalovirus infection. For these TCRs, the target antigens are not known. TCRdb re-derived calls from the reads in MiXCR, one entry per CDR3 protein. Of 700,000 to 900,000 distinct CDR3 sequences listed, under 35% are singletons. Sequenced here: cultured CD8+ T cells from PBMCs, sampled from culture after CMV antigen stimulation. The receptors stem from a human donor in good health (CMV status not recorded). Some clones in this sample may be carry-over from other donors' samples.

The chain couples TRBV20-1 to TRBJ1-1; D gene uncertain. This CDR3 comprises 13 residues. In germline, CDR1 is DFQATT, CDR2 SNEGSKA (reference sequence). Between the trimmed V and J ends, which lost 5 bases and 5 bases, there was a span of 15 bases. The CDR3 reads CSASGPERTEAFF. The CDR3 nucleotides are TGCAGTGCTTCCGGGCCAGAAAGGACTGAAGCTTTCTTT.

This chain links TRBV9 with TRBJ1-1; D is unresolved. This CDR3 comprises 14 residues. Trimming removed 1 base at V and 3 bases at J, with 10 bases between. Germline lookup yields CDR1 SGDLS and CDR2 YYNGEE. This CDR3 is CASSVRDSDTEAFF. The CDR3 DNA sequence: TGTGCCAGCAGCGTAAGGGATTCGGACACTGAAGCTTTCTTT. Full variable domain (rest looked up from reference TRBV9 and TRBJ1-1): DSGVTQTPKHLITATGQRVTLRCSPRSGDLSVYWYQQSLDQGLQFLIQYYNGEERAKGNILERFSAQQFPDLHSELNLSSLELGDSALYFCASSVRDSDTEAFFGQGTRLTVV.

This clonotype was found many times. The V and J genes are TRBV7-8 and TRBJ2-1; D may be TRBD2 (7 bases). The CDR3 runs 16 residues. Trimming took 1 base from V and 2 from J, leaving 12 bases between them. Germline V gene lookup returns CDR1 SGHVS and CDR2 FQNEAQ. CDR3 in amino acids: CASSLVGRGPYNEQFF. In nucleotides, the CDR3 is TGTGCCAGCAGCTTAGTCGGGCGGGGGCCCTACAATGAGCAGTTCTTC.